This T cell receptor beta chain comes out of a study of blood T cell repertoires in COVID-19. Assay: immunoSEQ multiplex PCR; the TCRdb copy retains only in-frame clones and omits some. The sample records some 49,000 clones, 85% being singletons. The V segment lost 3 bases and the J segment 3 bases; nucleotides outside the gene matches: 10. CDR1 is SEHNR and CDR2 is FQNEAQ in the germline V gene (reference sequence). The CDR3 is 17 amino acids. This receptor was identified in a human donor in a cohort sampled during active COVID-19. Sequenced input: peripheral blood. The chain employs TRBV7-9 and TRBJ2-4; TRBD2 aligns across 8 bases. The DNA for the CDR3 is TGTGCCAGCAGCTTCCCAACAGCGGGAGTGGGCAAAAACATTCAGTACTTC. Translated, it gives CASSFPTAGVGKNIQYF.